This TCR beta chain comes out of a study of T cell repertoires in cytomegalovirus infection. About the research overall: Indications of both CMV infection and matching HLA type were provided by public TCR beta signatures.

Findings and limits, study-wide: It was HLA-C-restricted CMV-specific TCR beta clonotypes that dominated the response ex vivo.

The table lists this clonotype with many counts. As yet, its antigen is unknown. Using its own MiXCR run on the reads, TCRdb lists one record per CDR3 protein. The profile covers more than 200,000 distinct CDR3 sequences, with roughly 10% appearing a single time and about 14% taken by the ten largest. Sequencing was carried out using PBMCs. The clonotype comes from a human donor in good health (CMV status not recorded). Some clones in this sample may be carry-over from other donors' samples.

The CDR3 sequence: CASSHGSASGIGAYNEQFF. CDR3 nucleotide sequence: TGTGCCAGCTCCCATGGGTCGGCTAGCGGGATTGGTGCCTACAATGAGCAGTTCTTC. The V call is TRBV5-4, the J call TRBJ2-1, with 9 positions matching TRBD2. This CDR3 comprises 19 residues. Germline CDR1 and CDR2: SGHNT and YYREEE (reference sequence). Trimming cost V 7 bases and J 2 bases; bases outside gene matches: 19.